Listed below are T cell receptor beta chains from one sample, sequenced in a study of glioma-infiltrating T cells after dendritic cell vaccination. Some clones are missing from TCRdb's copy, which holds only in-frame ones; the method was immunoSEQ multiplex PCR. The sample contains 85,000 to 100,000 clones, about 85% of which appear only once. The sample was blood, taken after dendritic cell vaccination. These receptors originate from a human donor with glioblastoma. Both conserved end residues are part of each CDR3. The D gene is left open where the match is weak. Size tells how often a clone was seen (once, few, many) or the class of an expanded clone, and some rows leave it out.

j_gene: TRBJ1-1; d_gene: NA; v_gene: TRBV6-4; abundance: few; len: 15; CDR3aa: CASSDSGGGETEAFF; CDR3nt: TGTGCCAGCAGTGACTCGGGGGGGGGAGAAACTGAAGCTTTCTTT
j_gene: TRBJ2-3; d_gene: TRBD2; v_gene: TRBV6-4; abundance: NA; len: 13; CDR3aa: CARRTSGPDTQYF; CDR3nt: TGTGCCAGGCGGACTAGCGGGCCAGATACGCAGTATTTT
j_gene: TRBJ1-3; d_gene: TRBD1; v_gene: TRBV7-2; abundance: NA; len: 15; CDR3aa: CASSFGRGLGNTIYF; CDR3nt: TGTGCCAGCAGCTTCGGGAGGGGGCTAGGAAACACCATATATTTT
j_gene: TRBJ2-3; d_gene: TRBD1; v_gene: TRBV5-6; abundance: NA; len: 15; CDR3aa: CASSLVGQGTDTQYF; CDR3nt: TGTGCCAGCAGCTTGGTAGGACAGGGGACAGATACGCAGTATTTT
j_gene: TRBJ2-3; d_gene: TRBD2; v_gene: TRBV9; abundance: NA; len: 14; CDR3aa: CASSSGSGRDTQYF; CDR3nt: TGTGCCAGCAGCTCCGGTAGCGGGAGAGATACGCAGTATTTT
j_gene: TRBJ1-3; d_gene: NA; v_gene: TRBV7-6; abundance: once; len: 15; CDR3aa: CASSLGTGSGNTIYF; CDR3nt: TGTGCCAGCAGCTTAGGAACAGGGTCTGGAAACACCATATATTTT
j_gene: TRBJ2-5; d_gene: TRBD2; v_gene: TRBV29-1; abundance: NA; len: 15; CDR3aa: CSVEGTSRYQETQYF; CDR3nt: TGCAGCGTTGAAGGGACTAGCAGGTACCAAGAGACCCAGTACTTC
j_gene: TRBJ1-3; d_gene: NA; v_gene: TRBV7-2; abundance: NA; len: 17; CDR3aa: CASTLMTQVRSGNTIYF; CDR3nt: TGTGCCAGCACCTTGATGACCCAGGTCCGCTCTGGAAACACCATATATTTT
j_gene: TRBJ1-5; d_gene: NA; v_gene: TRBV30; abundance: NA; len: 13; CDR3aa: CAWSEIVPQPQHF; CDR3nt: TGTGCCTGGAGTGAAATAGTCCCTCAGCCCCAGCATTTT
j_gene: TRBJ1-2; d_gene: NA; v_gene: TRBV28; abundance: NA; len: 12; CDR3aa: CASTGEDYGYTF; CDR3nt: TGTGCCAGCACAGGGGAAGACTATGGCTACACCTTC
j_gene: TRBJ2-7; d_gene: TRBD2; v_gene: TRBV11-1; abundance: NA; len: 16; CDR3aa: CASSLGPGLEAYEQYF; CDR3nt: TGTGCCAGCAGCTTAGGACCGGGACTAGAGGCCTACGAGCAGTACTTC
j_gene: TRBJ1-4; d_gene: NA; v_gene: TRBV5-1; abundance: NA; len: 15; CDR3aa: CASSLGTATNEKLFF; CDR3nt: TGCGCCAGCAGCTTAGGAACAGCAACTAATGAAAAACTGTTTTTT
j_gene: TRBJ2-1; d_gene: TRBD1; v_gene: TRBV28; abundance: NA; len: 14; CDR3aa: CASSQTGAYNEQFF; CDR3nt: TGTGCCAGCAGTCAAACAGGGGCCTACAATGAGCAGTTCTTC
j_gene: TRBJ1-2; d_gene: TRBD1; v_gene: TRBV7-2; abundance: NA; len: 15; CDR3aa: CASRLGAGGSYGYTF; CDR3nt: TGTGCCAGCAGGTTGGGGGCAGGGGGGTCCTATGGCTACACCTTC
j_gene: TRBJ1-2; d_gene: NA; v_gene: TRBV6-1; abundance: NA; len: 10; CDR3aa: CASSRGGYTF; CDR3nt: TGTGCCAGCTCAAGGGGTGGCTACACCTTC
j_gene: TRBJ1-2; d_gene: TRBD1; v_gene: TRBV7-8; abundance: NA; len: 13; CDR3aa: CASSLRTGVGYTF; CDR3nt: TGTGCCAGCAGCTTAAGGACAGGGGTCGGCTACACCTTC
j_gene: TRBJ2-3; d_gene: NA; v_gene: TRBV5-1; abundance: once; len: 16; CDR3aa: CASSLGVGGRTDTQYF; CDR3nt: TGCGCCAGCAGCTTGGGTGTAGGGGGAAGGACAGATACGCAGTATTTT
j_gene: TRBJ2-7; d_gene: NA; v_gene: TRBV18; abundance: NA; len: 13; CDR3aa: CASSPGRRGEQYF; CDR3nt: TGTGCCAGCTCACCCGGACGGAGGGGCGAGCAGTACTTC
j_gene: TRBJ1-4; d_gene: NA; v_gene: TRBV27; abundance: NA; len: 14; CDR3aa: CASSPGYSREKLFF; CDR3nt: TGTGCCAGCAGTCCAGGGTATTCAAGGGAAAAACTGTTTTTT
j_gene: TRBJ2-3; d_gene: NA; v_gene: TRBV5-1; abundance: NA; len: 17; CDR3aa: CASSHPPGLGSTDTQYF; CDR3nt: TGCGCCAGCAGCCACCCCCCGGGACTGGGATCCACAGATACGCAGTATTTT
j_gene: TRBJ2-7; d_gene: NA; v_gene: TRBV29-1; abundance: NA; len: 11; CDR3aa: CSVGRAYEQYF; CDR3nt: TGCAGCGTAGGGCGGGCCTACGAGCAGTACTTC
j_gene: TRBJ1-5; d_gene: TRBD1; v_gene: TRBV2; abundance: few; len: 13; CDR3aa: CASSQGAGQPQHF; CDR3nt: TGTGCCAGCAGTCAGGGGGCCGGTCAGCCCCAGCATTTT
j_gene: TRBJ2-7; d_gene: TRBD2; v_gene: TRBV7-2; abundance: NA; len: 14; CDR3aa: CASSFGRTNYEQYF; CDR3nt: TGTGCCAGCAGCTTCGGGAGGACTAACTACGAGCAGTACTTC
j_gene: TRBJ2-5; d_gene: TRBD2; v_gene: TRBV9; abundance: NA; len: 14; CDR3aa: CASSASGRVETQYF; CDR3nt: TGTGCCAGCAGCGCTAGCGGGAGGGTAGAGACCCAGTACTTC
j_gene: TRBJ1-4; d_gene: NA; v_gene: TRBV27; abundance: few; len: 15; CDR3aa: CASSTGRGANEKLFF; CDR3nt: TGTGCCAGCAGCACAGGGAGAGGGGCTAATGAAAAACTGTTTTTT
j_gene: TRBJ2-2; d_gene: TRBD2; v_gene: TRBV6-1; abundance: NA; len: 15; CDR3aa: CASSDSGRDTGELFF; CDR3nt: TGTGCCAGCAGCGATAGCGGGAGAGACACCGGGGAGCTGTTTTTT
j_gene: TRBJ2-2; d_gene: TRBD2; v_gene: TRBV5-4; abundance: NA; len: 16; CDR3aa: CASSLASGRGTGELFF; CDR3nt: TGTGCCAGCAGCTTGGCTAGCGGGAGGGGCACCGGGGAGCTGTTTTTT
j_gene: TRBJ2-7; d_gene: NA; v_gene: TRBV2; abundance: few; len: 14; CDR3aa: CASSRDKMPYEQYF; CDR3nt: TGTGCCAGCAGCCGGGACAAAATGCCCTACGAGCAGTACTTC
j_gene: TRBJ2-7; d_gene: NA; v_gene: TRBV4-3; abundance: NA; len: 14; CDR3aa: CASSQDLATYEQYF; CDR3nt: TGCGCCAGCAGCCAAGACTTGGCAACCTACGAGCAGTACTTC
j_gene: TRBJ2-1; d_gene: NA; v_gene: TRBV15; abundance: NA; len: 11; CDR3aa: CATSRQKEQFF; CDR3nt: TGTGCCACCAGCCGACAGAAGGAGCAGTTCTTC
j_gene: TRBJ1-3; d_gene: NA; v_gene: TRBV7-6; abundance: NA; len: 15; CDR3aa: CASSGGTSSGNTIYF; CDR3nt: TGTGCCAGCAGCGGGGGGACTTCCTCTGGAAACACCATATATTTT